These T cell receptor beta chains were read from a single sample in a study of blood T cell repertoires in COVID-19. Profiling relied on immunoSEQ multiplex PCR, and the TCRdb table lists in-frame clones only, not all of them. Here the sample spans about 460,000 clones, 75% to 90% being singletons. Sequences were obtained from PBMCs or T cells enriched from blood (not recorded which). The receptors were sampled from a woman aged 60-75 years who had recovered from COVID-19. CDR3s leave out the opening cysteine and the closing phenylalanine or tryptophan. Fields, in order: V gene, CDR3 length, J gene, CDR3 protein.

v_gene: TRBV10-3
len: 13
j_gene: TRBJ1-4
CDR3aa: AISALGGRYEKLF

v_gene: TRBV11-3
len: 13
j_gene: TRBJ2-3
CDR3aa: ASSYLAGGGDTQY

v_gene: TRBV7-2
len: 16
j_gene: TRBJ2-1
CDR3aa: ASSLLFDPRQPYNEQF

v_gene: TRBV24-1
len: 12
j_gene: TRBJ2-3
CDR3aa: ATSDLRVRNTQY

v_gene: TRBV7-2
len: 14
j_gene: TRBJ2-1
CDR3aa: ASSSQGSTSYNEQF

v_gene: TRBV11-3
len: 17
j_gene: TRBJ2-6
CDR3aa: ASSLVRGQGVSGANVLT

v_gene: TRBV30
len: 13
j_gene: TRBJ2-2
CDR3aa: AYGLAGALTGELF

v_gene: TRBV9
len: 13
j_gene: TRBJ2-3
CDR3aa: ASSFGQGRADTQY

v_gene: TRBV9
len: 16
j_gene: TRBJ2-3
CDR3aa: ASSVELAGAVQQDTQY

v_gene: TRBV5-1
len: 13
j_gene: TRBJ2-2
CDR3aa: ASSLLTMNTGELF

v_gene: TRBV7-9
len: 14
j_gene: TRBJ1-5
CDR3aa: ASSFFRTGSNQPQH

v_gene: TRBV24-1
len: 14
j_gene: TRBJ2-2
CDR3aa: ATSERGLALTGELF

v_gene: TRBV11-2
len: 16
j_gene: TRBJ2-4
CDR3aa: ASSAGVLRDSNKNIQY

v_gene: TRBV19
len: 15
j_gene: TRBJ1-5
CDR3aa: ASTPLDTLRGNQPQH

v_gene: TRBV6-2/TRBV6-3
len: 12
j_gene: TRBJ1-1
CDR3aa: ASSSTGIYTEAF

v_gene: TRBV4-1
len: 14
j_gene: TRBJ2-3
CDR3aa: ASSQGGRGGTDTQY

v_gene: TRBV29-1
len: 12
j_gene: TRBJ2-3
CDR3aa: SVAGTSGTDTQY

v_gene: TRBV29-1
len: 11
j_gene: TRBJ1-1
CDR3aa: SGGPGVVESAF

v_gene: TRBV28
len: 14
j_gene: TRBJ2-3
CDR3aa: ASSGAQGLRTDTQY

v_gene: TRBV4-1
len: 16
j_gene: TRBJ1-2
CDR3aa: ASSQDGNLLGGDYGYT

v_gene: TRBV30
len: 13
j_gene: TRBJ2-3
CDR3aa: AWSVSGGGTDTQY

v_gene: TRBV6-5
len: 11
j_gene: TRBJ2-3
CDR3aa: ASSYGVTDTQY

v_gene: TRBV29-1
len: 11
j_gene: TRBJ1-4
CDR3aa: SASRGLNEKLF

v_gene: TRBV5-5
len: 9
j_gene: TRBJ1-1
CDR3aa: ASSFPGVAF

v_gene: TRBV28
len: 13
j_gene: TRBJ1-3
CDR3aa: ATIPGGYSGNTIY

v_gene: TRBV3-1/TRBV3-2
len: 13
j_gene: TRBJ1-2
CDR3aa: ASSLGQGGIYGYT

v_gene: TRBV13
len: 12
j_gene: TRBJ1-2
CDR3aa: ASSLGGGVYGYT

v_gene: TRBV3-1/TRBV3-2
len: 13
j_gene: TRBJ2-1
CDR3aa: ASSKTSGSLNEQF

v_gene: TRBV18
len: 13
j_gene: TRBJ1-1
CDR3aa: ASSPDRGQGTEAF

v_gene: TRBV2
len: 15
j_gene: TRBJ2-2
CDR3aa: ASSHAGSGGYTGELF

v_gene: TRBV6-1
len: 12
j_gene: TRBJ1-6
CDR3aa: ASSERVADSPLH

v_gene: TRBV29-1
len: 15
j_gene: TRBJ2-1
CDR3aa: SGRPGLAGGYYNEQF

v_gene: TRBV10-2
len: 11
j_gene: TRBJ2-1
CDR3aa: ASNPGDYNEQF

v_gene: TRBV3-1/TRBV3-2
len: 10
j_gene: TRBJ2-3
CDR3aa: ASSQASGTQY

v_gene: TRBV11-2
len: 14
j_gene: TRBJ1-6
CDR3aa: ASSYRTGNYNSPLH

v_gene: TRBV25-1
len: 13
j_gene: TRBJ1-2
CDR3aa: ASSDPGQGSYGYT

v_gene: TRBV6-5
len: 13
j_gene: TRBJ1-5
CDR3aa: ASSPVGGSNQPQH

v_gene: TRBV2
len: 14
j_gene: TRBJ1-3
CDR3aa: ASSGDRVLSGNTIY

v_gene: TRBV24-1
len: 12
j_gene: TRBJ2-1
CDR3aa: ATKAGTSYNEQF

v_gene: TRBV28
len: 13
j_gene: TRBJ1-6
CDR3aa: ASTQGGAWNSPLH

v_gene: TRBV2
len: 14
j_gene: TRBJ2-2
CDR3aa: ASNSAGGMNTGELF